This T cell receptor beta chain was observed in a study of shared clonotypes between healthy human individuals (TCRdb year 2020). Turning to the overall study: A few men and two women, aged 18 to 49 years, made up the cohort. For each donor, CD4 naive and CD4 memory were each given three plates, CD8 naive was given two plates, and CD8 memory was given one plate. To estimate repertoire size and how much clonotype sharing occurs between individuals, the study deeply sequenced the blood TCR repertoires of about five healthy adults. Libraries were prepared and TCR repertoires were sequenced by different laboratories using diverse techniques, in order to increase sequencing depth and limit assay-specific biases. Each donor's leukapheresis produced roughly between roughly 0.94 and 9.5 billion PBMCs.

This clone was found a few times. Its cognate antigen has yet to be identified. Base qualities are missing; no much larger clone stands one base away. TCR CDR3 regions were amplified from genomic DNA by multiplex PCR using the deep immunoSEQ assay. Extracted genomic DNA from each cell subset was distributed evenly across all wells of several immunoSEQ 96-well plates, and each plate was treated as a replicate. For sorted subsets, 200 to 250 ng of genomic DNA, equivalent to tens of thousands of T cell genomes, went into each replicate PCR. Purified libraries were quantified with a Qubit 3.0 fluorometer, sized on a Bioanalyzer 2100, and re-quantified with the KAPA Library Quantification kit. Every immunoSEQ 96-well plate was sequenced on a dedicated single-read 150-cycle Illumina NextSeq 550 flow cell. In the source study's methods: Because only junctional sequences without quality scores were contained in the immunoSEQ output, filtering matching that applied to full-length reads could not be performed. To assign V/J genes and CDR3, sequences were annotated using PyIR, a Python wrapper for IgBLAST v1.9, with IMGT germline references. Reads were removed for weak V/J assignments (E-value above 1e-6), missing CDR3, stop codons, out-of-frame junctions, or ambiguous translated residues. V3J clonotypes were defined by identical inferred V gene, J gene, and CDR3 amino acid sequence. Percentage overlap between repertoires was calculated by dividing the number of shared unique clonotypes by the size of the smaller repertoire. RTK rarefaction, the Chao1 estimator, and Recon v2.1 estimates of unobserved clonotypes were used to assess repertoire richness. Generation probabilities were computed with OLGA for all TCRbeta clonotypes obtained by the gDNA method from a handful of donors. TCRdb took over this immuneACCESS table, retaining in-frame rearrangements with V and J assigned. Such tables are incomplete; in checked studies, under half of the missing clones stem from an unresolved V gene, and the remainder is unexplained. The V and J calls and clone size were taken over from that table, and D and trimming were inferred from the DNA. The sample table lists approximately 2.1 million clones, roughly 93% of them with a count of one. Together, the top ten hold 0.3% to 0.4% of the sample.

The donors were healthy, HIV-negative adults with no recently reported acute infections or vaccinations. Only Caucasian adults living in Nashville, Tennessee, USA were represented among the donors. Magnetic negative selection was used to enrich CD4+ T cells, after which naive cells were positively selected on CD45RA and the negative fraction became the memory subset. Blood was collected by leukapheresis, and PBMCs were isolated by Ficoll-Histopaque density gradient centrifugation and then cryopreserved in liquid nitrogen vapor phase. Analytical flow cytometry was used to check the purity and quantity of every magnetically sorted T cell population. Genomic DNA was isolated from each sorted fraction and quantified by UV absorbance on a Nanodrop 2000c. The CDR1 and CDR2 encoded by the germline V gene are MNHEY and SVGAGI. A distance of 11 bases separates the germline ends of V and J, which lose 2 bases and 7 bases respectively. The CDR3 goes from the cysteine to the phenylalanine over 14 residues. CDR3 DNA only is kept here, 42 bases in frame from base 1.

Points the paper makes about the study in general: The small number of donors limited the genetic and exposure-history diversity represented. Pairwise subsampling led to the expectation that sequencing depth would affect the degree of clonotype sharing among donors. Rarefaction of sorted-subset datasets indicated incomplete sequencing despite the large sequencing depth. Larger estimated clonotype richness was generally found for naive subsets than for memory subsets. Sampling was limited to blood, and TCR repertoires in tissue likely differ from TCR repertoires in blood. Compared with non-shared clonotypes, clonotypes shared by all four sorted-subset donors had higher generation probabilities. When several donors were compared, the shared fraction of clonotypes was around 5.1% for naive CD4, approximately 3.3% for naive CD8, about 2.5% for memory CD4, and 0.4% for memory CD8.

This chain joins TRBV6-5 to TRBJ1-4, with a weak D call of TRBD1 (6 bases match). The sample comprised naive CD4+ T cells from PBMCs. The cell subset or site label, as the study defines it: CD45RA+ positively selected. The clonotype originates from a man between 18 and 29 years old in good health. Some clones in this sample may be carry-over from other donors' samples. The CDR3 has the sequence CASSYTRDIEKLFF. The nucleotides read TGTGCCAGCAGTTACACGCGGGACATTGAAAAACTGTTTTTT.